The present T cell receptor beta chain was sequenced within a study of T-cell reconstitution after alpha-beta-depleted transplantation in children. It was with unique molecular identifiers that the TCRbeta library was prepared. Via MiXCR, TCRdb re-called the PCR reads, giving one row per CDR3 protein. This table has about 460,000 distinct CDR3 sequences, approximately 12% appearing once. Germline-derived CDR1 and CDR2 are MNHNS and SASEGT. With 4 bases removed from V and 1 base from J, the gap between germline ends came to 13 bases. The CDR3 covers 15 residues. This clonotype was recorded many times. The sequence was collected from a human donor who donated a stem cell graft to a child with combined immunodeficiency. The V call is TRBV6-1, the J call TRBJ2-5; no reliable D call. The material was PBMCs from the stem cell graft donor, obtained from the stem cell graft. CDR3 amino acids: CASSAEVGSQETQYF. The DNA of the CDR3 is TGTGCCAGCAGTGCTGAGGTAGGGTCCCAAGAGACCCAGTACTTC.